This T cell receptor beta chain derives from a study of Ad26.COV2.S vaccination and SARS-CoV-2 variants. Whole-study results and caveats: Analyses of TCR breadth and depth may have underestimated total T cell responses.

Profiling relied on immunoSEQ multiplex PCR, and the TCRdb table lists in-frame clones only, not all of them. The sample has about 680,000 clones; about 90% are singletons. On this clone: Its target is unknown.

V lost 4 bases, J lost 7 bases, and 17 bases lay in between. Germline V CDR1 and CDR2: LNHDA, SQIVND (reference sequence). CDR3 length equals 15 residues. The treatment: 19 received Ad26.COV2.S at low or high dose, single or two shots; roughly 5 received placebo; per-sample allocation not given. Samples came from day 63 after the first vaccine or placebo injection. Aged 18-55 years, donor was enrolled in Boston in the early 2020s. The vaccine delivered Wuhan-strain SARS-CoV-2 spike through an Ad26 vector. The J gene is TRBJ2-1, the V gene TRBV19; D might be TRBD2 (5 bases). Material: peripheral blood, obtained in a trial of Ad26.COV2.S vaccine versus placebo. The sequence derives from a person aged 18 to 65 who received the Ad26.COV2.S COVID-19 vaccine or a placebo. CDR3 DNA: TGTGCCAGTAGTAAACGGGAACTACTCTTGAATGAGCAGTTCTTC. Protein: CASSKRELLLNEQFF.